Shown below are 23 T cell receptor beta chains from a single sample sequenced in a study of cytomegalovirus exposure and HLA in healthy donors. PCR was performed using 60 Vbeta and 13 Jbeta primers. Data came from immunoSEQ multiplex PCR; TCRdb stores just in-frame clones and leaves some out. Of about 130,000 clones in the sample, around 80% were seen once. Sequenced input: PBMCs. The receptors derive from a man aged 35 to 55 in good health and CMV-seropositive.

The chain is built from TRBV29-1 and TRBJ1-1; maybe TRBD1 (5 bases). V dropped 5 bases and J dropped 3 bases, with 10 bases sitting between them. The CDR3 has 12 amino acids. From germline, CDR1 is SQVTM and CDR2 ANQGSEA. CDR3 loop: CSVLGVYTEAFF. The CDR3 DNA sequence: TGCAGCGTTCTAGGGGTATACACTGAAGCTTTCTTT. The entire variable domain, with the rest obtained from reference TRBV29-1 and TRBJ1-1, is as follows: SAVISQKPSRDICQRGTSLTIQCQVDSQVTMMFWYRQQPGQSLTLIATANQGSEATYESGFVIDKFPISRPNLTFSTLTVSNMSPEDSSIYLCSVLGVYTEAFFGQGTRLTVV.

This chain connects TRBV27 to TRBJ2-7, with unresolved D. V lost 5 bases and J 0 bases, leaving 14 bases between the germline ends. Germline-derived CDR1 and CDR2 are MNHEY and SMNVEV (reference sequence). This CDR3 is 15 amino acids long. The CDR3 is CASSRDLHSSYEQYF. In DNA, the CDR3 is TGTGCCAGCAGTCGCGATCTCCACAGCTCCTACGAGCAGTACTTC.

This clone was picked up one time. The rearrangement links TRBV27 to TRBJ1-5; D gene uncertain. Looked up from germline, CDR1 is MNHEY and CDR2 is SMNVEV (reference sequence). The CDR3 has 13 residues. V was clipped by 5 bases and J by 3 bases, with 8 bases between them. This CDR3 reads CASSLHTNQPQHF. The CDR3 DNA reads TGTGCCAGCAGTCTGCACACCAATCAGCCCCAGCATTTT.

The chain employs TRBV5-1 and TRBJ1-4, with 9 nucleotides matching TRBD1. Germline V gene data show CDR1 as SGHRS and CDR2 as YFSETQ. After removal of 3 bases from V and 7 bases from J, the junction contained 10 bases not matched to a gene. This CDR3 contains 16 residues. The CDR3 loop reads CASSSQTLTGGEKLFF. CDR3 in DNA: TGCGCCAGCAGCTCACAAACATTGACAGGGGGTGAAAAACTGTTTTTT.

Written as DNA, the CDR3 is TGTGCCAGCAGTTTAGGGACTGGACAAGAGACCCAGTACTTC. It codes for CASSLGTGQETQYF. V is TRBV27 and J is TRBJ2-5; maybe TRBD2 (6 bases). Trimming took off 2 bases at V and 2 bases at J, with 9 bases between the two ends. Per germline, CDR1 MNHEY and CDR2 SMNVEV (reference sequence). CDR3 length: 14 residues.

This clone was picked up a small number of times. The chain employs TRBV5-4 and TRBJ1-4, with 7 bases identical to TRBD1. The junction had 6 bases not matched to a gene; V was cut back by 3 bases and J by 4 bases. The CDR3 contains 15 residues. Per germline, CDR1 SGHNT and CDR2 YYREEE (reference sequence). CDR3 in amino acids: CASSSRTGFNEKLFF. The CDR3 nucleotides are TGTGCCAGCAGCTCCCGGACAGGATTTAATGAAAAACTGTTTTTT.

Worth noting for this clone: Relative to the germline gene, one junction end is altered; a read error may explain this. The rearrangement joins TRBV6-1 to TRBJ2-5; D remains unclear. The CDR3 is 12 residues long. Per the germline V gene, CDR1 is MNHNS and CDR2 is SASEGT. The CDR3, as DNA: TGTGCCAGCATGTTTTACCAGGAGACCCAGTACTTC. Encoded protein: CASMFYQETQYF.

The chain couples TRBV10-3 to TRBJ1-1; tentative D call: TRBD1 (5 bases). The CDR3 is made up of 15 amino acids. CDR1 is ENHRY and CDR2 is SYGVKD in the germline V gene. V lost 4 bases to trimming and J lost 1 base, with 13 bases between them. The CDR3 DNA reads as TGTGCCATCAGTGGCCCCGGGACTCAGAACACTGAAGCTTTCTTT. It codes for CAISGPGTQNTEAFF.

This sequence joins TRBV28 and TRBJ2-7; D is uncertain. The germline gives CDR1 MDHEN, CDR2 SYDVKM. V shed 6 bases and J shed 4 bases, with 7 bases lying between them. The length of the CDR3 is 11 residues. The CDR3 DNA reads as TGTGCCAGCAGCCAAGCTTACGAGCAGTACTTC. It specifies CASSQAYEQYF.

A remark on this clone: A read error may be the cause here, since a much bigger clone is one base away. This chain uses TRBV2 with TRBJ2-7; no clear D gene. Germline CDR1 is SNHLY and CDR2 is FYNNEI. This CDR3 has 12 residues. V gave up 3 bases and J gave up 1 base, with 4 bases separating them. This chain's CDR3 is CASSDRSYEQYF. The DNA for the CDR3 is TGTGCCAGCAGTGACAGGTCCTACGAGCAGTACTTC.

The V call is TRBV7-2, the J call TRBJ2-3; 7 bases agree with TRBD1. V shed 6 bases and J 7 bases; nucleotides not matched to a gene: 4. CDR3 length: 12 amino acids. From germline, CDR1 is SGHTA and CDR2 FQGNSA. The CDR3 DNA is TGTGCCAGCAGGCGGACAGGAAATACGCAGTATTTT. Its translation is CASRRTGNTQYF.

The V call is TRBV7-9, the J call TRBJ2-3; no firm D call. The germline CDR1 and CDR2 sequences are SEHNR and FQNEAQ (reference sequence). The ends were cut back, 2 bases at V and 1 base at J, with 10 bases in the middle. This CDR3 has 15 amino acids. CDR3 DNA: TGTGCCAGCAGCTTAATCCTCGGAGGCACAGATACGCAGTATTTT. Residues: CASSLILGGTDTQYF.

The chain links TRBV14 to TRBJ1-2; D may be TRBD1 (6 bases). The germline V gene has CDR1 SGHDN and CDR2 FVKESK. V shed 1 base and J shed 7 bases, with 13 bases lying between them. The CDR3 has 14 residues. Here the CDR3 DNA reads TGTGCCAGCAGCCAAGCAGGGGTTCGGAGTGGCTACACCTTC. It encodes CASSQAGVRSGYTF.

This clone was seen a few times. The genes are TRBV9 and TRBJ2-7; D is perhaps TRBD2 (6 bases). Trimming shortened V by 3 bases and J by 2 bases, and 15 bases separated the two germline ends. This CDR3 has 15 residues. CDR1 SGDLS and CDR2 YYNGEE come from the germline V gene. CDR3 sequence reads: CASSAAGTFPYEQYF. In DNA, the CDR3 is TGTGCCAGCAGCGCCGCCGGGACTTTCCCCTACGAGCAGTACTTC.

This clone came up once. The chain combines TRBV5-6 with TRBJ2-3; 7 bases fit TRBD1. This CDR3 contains 15 residues. CDR1 and CDR2 from the germline V gene are SGHDT and YYEEEE. The junction had 4 bases not matched to a gene; V was cut back by 2 bases and J by 1 base. The CDR3 region has the DNA TGTGCCAGCAGCTTTCAGGGGGTGGGCACAGATACGCAGTATTTT. Amino acid sequence: CASSFQGVGTDTQYF.

The gene calls are TRBV10-1 and TRBJ2-3; 7 nucleotides match TRBD2. CDR1 is WNHNN and CDR2 is SYGVQD in the germline V gene (reference sequence). The length of the CDR3 is 16 residues. V was pared by 0 bases and J by 7 bases, with 10 bases of the junction left unmatched. As DNA, the CDR3 is TGCGCCAGCAGTGAGTCTGGGGGAGGGCCCAAAAATACGCAGTATTTT. Its translation: CASSESGGGPKNTQYF.

The chain combines TRBV13 with TRBJ2-3; 10 positions agree with TRBD2. In germline, CDR1 is PRHDT, CDR2 FYEKMQ (reference sequence). The V and J ends lost 5 bases and 0 bases, in that order; junction bases with no gene match: 5. This CDR3 region has 16 residues. CDR3 nucleotides: TGTGCCAGCAGCCCCTCGACTAGCGGGAGCACAGATACGCAGTATTTT. Its protein is CASSPSTSGSTDTQYF.

The V and J genes are TRBV28 and TRBJ1-2; no firm D call. The CDR3 length is 13 residues. Germline values: CDR1 MDHEN, CDR2 SYDVKM. V lost 3 bases, J lost 8 bases, and 13 bases lay in between. Written as DNA, the CDR3 is TGTGCCAGCAGTTTTGAGGGTTCGCGAGGCTACACCTTC. This codes for CASSFEGSRGYTF.

V usage is TRBV7-9 and J usage is TRBJ1-6, with D perhaps TRBD1 (6 bases). CDR3 length equals 12 residues. Trimming shortened V by 9 bases and J by 7 bases, and 10 bases separated the two germline ends. Germline values: CDR1 SEHNR, CDR2 FQNEAQ (reference sequence). The chain's CDR3 is CASGQMNSPLHF. The CDR3 nucleotides are TGTGCCAGTGGACAGATGAATTCACCCCTCCACTTT.

This chain connects TRBV7-3 to TRBJ2-2, with D tentatively TRBD1 (5 bases). CDR1 and CDR2 from the germline V gene are SGHTA and FQGTGA. With 2 bases removed from V and 7 bases from J, the gap between germline ends came to 8 bases. This CDR3 comprises 13 residues. CDR3 protein: CASSLGAYGELFF. CDR3 coding DNA: TGTGCCAGCAGCTTAGGGGCTTACGGGGAGCTGTTTTTT.

The gene calls are TRBV7-9 and TRBJ1-1; TRBD1 matches 8 bases. There are 13 residues in the CDR3. Germline loops: CDR1 SEHNR, CDR2 FQNEAQ (reference sequence). The ends lost 4 bases at V and 2 bases at J; junction bases unmatched: 0. CDR3 bases: TGTGCCAGCAGCTCAGGGGGCAACACTGAAGCTTTCTTT. Amino acid sequence: CASSSGGNTEAFF.

V gene TRBV2 combines with J gene TRBJ2-7; a weak D match, TRBD1 (6 bases). The CDR3 runs to 15 residues. Trimming removed 1 base at V and 2 bases at J, with 12 bases between. Looked up from germline, CDR1 is SNHLY and CDR2 is FYNNEI. CDR3 coding DNA: TGTGCCAGCAGTGAAGGGGCAGGGGTAACCTACGAGCAGTACTTC. Its protein product is CASSEGAGVTYEQYF.

The chain carries TRBV29-1 and TRBJ1-2, with TRBD1 as a possible D gene (6 bases). Trimming stripped 0 bases from V and 9 bases from J, with 14 bases between. This CDR3 comprises 13 residues. Looked up from germline, CDR1 is SQVTM and CDR2 is ANQGSEA. The CDR3 sequence: CSVEDMRGASYTF. The DNA of the CDR3 is TGCAGCGTTGAAGATATGCGGGGGGCCAGCTACACCTTC.